This T cell receptor (beta chain) was observed in a study of OX40 agonist ivuxolimab in advanced cancers. Study findings and constraints: Averaging showed that CD8+ T cells had more expanded clones than CD4+ did.

As to this clone: Antigen: not known.

The method was immunoSEQ multiplex PCR; TCRdb's version includes in-frame clones alone and lacks a portion of them. The data hold about 68,000 clones, with about 90% observed a single time. The receptor was derived from an adult with an advanced solid tumor such as melanoma, head and neck, liver or kidney cancer. The input for sequencing was CD4+ or CD8+ T cells sorted from blood, taken in a trial of the OX40 agonist ivuxolimab.

CDR3 in amino acids: CASADTDTQYF. As DNA, the CDR3 is TGTGCCAGCGCAGACACAGATACGCAGTATTTT. The chain carries TRBV7-9 and TRBJ2-3; D is undetermined. Trimming removed 8 bases from V and 2 bases from J, with 5 bases in between. The CDR3 is made up of 11 amino acids. The germline V gene has CDR1 SEHNR and CDR2 FQNEAQ (reference sequence).